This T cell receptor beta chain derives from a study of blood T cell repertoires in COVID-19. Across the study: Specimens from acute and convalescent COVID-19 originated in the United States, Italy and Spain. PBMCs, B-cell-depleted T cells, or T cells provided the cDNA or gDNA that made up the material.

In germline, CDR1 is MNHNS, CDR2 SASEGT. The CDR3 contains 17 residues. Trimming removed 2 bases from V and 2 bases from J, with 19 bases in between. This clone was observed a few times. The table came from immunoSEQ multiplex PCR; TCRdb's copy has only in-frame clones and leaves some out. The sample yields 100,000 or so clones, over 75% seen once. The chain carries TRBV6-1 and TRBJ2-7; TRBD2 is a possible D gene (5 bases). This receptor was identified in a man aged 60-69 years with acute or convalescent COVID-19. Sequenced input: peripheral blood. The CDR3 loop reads CASSEPLPLGDTYEQYF. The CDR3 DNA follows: TGTGCCAGCAGTGAACCCCTGCCCCTGGGAGACACCTACGAGCAGTACTTC.